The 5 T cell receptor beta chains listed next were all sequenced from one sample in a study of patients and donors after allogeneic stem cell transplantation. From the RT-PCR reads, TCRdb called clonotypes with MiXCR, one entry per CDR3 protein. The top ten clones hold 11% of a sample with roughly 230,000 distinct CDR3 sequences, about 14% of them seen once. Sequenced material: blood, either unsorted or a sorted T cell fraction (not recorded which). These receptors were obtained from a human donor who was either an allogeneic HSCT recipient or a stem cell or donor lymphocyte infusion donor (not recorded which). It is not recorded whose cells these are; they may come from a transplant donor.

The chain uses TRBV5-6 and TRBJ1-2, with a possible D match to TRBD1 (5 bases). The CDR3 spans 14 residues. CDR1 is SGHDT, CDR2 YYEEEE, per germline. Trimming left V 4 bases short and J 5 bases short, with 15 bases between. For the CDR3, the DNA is TGTGCCAGCAGCCCGACAGACGCTACATATGGCTACACCTTC. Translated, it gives CASSPTDATYGYTF.

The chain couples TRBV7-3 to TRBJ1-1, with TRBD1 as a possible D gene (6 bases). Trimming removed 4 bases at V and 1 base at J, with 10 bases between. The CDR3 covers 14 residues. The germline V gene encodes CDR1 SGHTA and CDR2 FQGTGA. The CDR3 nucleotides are TGTGCCAGCAGCTCCGGACAGCGGAACACTGAAGCTTTCTTT. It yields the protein CASSSGQRNTEAFF. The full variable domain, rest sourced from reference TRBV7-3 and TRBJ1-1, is GAGVSQTPSNKVTEKGKYVELRCDPISGHTALYWYRQSLGQGPEFLIYFQGTGAADDSGLPNDRFFAVRPEGSVSTLKIQRTERGDSAVYLCASSSGQRNTEAFFGQGTRLTVV.

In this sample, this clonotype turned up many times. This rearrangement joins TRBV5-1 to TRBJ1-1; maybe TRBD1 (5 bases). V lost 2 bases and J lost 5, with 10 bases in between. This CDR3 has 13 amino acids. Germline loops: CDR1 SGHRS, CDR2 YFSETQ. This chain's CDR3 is CASSFRVGTEAFF. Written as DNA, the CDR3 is TGCGCCAGCAGCTTCAGGGTAGGGACTGAAGCTTTCTTT.

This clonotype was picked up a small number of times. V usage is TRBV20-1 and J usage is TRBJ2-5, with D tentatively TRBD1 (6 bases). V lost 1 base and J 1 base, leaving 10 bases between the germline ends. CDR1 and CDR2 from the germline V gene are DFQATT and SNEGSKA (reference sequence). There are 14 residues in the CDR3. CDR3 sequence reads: CSARGQGPQETQYF. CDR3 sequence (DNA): TGCAGTGCTAGAGGGCAGGGGCCCCAAGAGACCCAGTACTTC.

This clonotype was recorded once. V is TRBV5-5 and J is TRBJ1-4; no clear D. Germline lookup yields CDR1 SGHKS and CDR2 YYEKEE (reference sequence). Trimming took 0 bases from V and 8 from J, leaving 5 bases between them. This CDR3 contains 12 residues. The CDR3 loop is CASSLAGEKLFF. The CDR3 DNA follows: TGTGCCAGCAGCTTGGCGGGGGAAAAACTGTTTTTT.